Included here is one TCR beta chain sequence, with context. These data belong to a study of blood T cell repertoires in COVID-19. Study context: The analysed material was cDNA or gDNA that came from T cells, B-cell-depleted T cells, or PBMCs.

There are 15 residues in the CDR3. Between the trimmed V and J ends, which lost 6 bases and 0 bases, there was a span of 12 bases. The germline gives CDR1 SNHLY, CDR2 FYNNEI. How the authors handled the data: The assay estimated nucleated cells by amplifying reference gene primers. Produced via immunoSEQ multiplex PCR; TCRdb's table is partial and in-frame only. V and J calls and clone size are those listed in that table; D and trimming were worked out from the DNA. The table has roughly 300,000 clones, nearly 90% seen once; the top ten hold more than 7.5%. The sample comprised peripheral blood. The clonotype originates from a man between 18 and 35 years old with active or convalescent COVID-19. This chain connects TRBV2 to TRBJ1-3, with TRBD1 as a possible D gene (5 bases). DNA for the CDR3: TGTGCCAGCAGGGGGGGACGGTCCTCTGGAAACACCATATATTTT. It encodes CASRGGRSSGNTIYF.